This T cell receptor beta chain derives from a study of sequential checkpoint blockade in melanoma. Across the study: Maintenance nivolumab came after either treatment sequence. More than 20 patients had tumor biopsies before treatment and at week 13.

Regarding the study as a whole: Response in arm A was associated with pretreatment TIL clonality.

This sample's treatment: randomized to nivolumab then ipilimumab (arm A) or the reverse (arm B). Assay: immunoSEQ multiplex PCR; the TCRdb copy retains only in-frame clones and omits some. Altogether about 11,000 clones are present, 25% to 30% being singletons, with the ten largest covering roughly a quarter. V was cut by 0 bases and J by 7 bases, with 13 bases left in between. CDR1 and CDR2 (germline): MGHRA, YSYEKL. The CDR3 is 15 residues long. Turning to this clone: The antigen is unknown.

The clonotype originates from a human donor with melanoma. The chain has TRBV4-1 and TRBJ2-1, with D perhaps matching TRBD1 or TRBD2 (5 bases each). The sequencing here drew on tumor tissue (inferred from file names), taken from a patient given nivolumab and ipilimumab in sequence. In DNA form, the CDR3 reads TGCGCCAGCAGCCAAGACCCGGGGCGTGGGAATGAGCAGTTCTTC. It yields the protein CASSQDPGRGNEQFF.